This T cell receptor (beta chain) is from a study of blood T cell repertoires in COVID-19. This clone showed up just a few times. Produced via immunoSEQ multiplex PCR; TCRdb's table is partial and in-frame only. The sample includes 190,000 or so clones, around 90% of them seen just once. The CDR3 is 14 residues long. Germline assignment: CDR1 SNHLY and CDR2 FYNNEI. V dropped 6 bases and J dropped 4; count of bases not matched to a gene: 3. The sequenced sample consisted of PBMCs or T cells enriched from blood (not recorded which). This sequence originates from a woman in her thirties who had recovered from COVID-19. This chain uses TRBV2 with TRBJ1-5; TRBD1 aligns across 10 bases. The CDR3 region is CASREGQGNQPQHF. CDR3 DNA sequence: TGTGCCAGCAGGGAGGGACAGGGGAATCAGCCCCAGCATTTT.